The 11 T cell receptor beta chains below come from one sample, sequenced in a study of T cell changes during pregnancy in multiple sclerosis. TCRdb keeps only in-frame clones here, not all; method: immunoSEQ multiplex PCR. The sample holds 30,000 to 45,000 clones, 92% seen once. Sequencing was carried out using PBMCs (not recorded whether the cells were cultured). These receptors all stem from a female donor with multiple sclerosis, enrolled in a pregnancy study.

In DNA form, the CDR3 reads TGTGCCAGCAGCTTGGGGGCGGTAGCAAGCTCCTACAATGAGCAGTTCTTC. It is translated as CASSLGAVASSYNEQFF. This chain links TRBV5-6 with TRBJ2-1; the D is unclear. V gave up 0 bases and J gave up 0 bases, with 13 bases separating them. The CDR3 runs to 17 residues. CDR1 is SGHDT and CDR2 is YYEEEE in the germline V gene. The full variable domain, rest sourced from reference TRBV5-6 and TRBJ2-1, is DAGVTQSPTHLIKTRGQQVTLRCSPKSGHDTVSWYQQALGQGPQFIFQYYEEEERQRGNFPDRFSGHQFPNYSSELNVNALLLGDSALYLCASSLGAVASSYNEQFFGPGTRLTVL.

The chain couples TRBV11-2 to TRBJ2-3; D is unclear. Germline loops: CDR1 SGHAT, CDR2 FQNNGV. Trimming took 2 bases from V and 4 from J, leaving 4 bases between them. The CDR3 totals 12 residues. CDR3 sequence reads: CASSLNADTQYF. The CDR3 DNA reads TGTGCCAGCAGCTTAAATGCAGATACGCAGTATTTT.

This chain links TRBV7-9 with TRBJ2-7; 7 positions match TRBD2. The germline V gene has CDR1 SEHNR and CDR2 FQNEAQ (reference sequence). The CDR3 loop spans 16 amino acids. Germline trimming cut 1 base from V and 9 bases from J; bases unmatched to any gene: 15. CDR3 sequence reads: CASSLEASGVPWRQYF. DNA of the CDR3: TGTGCCAGCAGCTTAGAGGCTAGCGGAGTCCCTTGGCGGCAGTACTTC. The complete variable domain, with remaining parts taken from reference TRBV7-9 and TRBJ2-7, reads DTGVSQNPRHKITKRGQNVTFRCDPISEHNRLYWYRQTLGQGPEFLTYFQNEAQLEKSRLLSDRFSAERPKGSFSTLEIQRTEQGDSAMYLCASSLEASGVPWRQYFGPGTRLTVT.

The rearrangement uses TRBV29-1 and TRBJ2-7, with TRBD1 as a possible D gene (6 bases). Germline V gene sequence: CDR1 SQVTM, CDR2 ANQGSEA. Trimming left V 4 bases short and J 5 bases short, with 9 bases between. CDR3 length equals 11 residues. CDR3 DNA sequence: TGCAGCGTTGCCAGGGGAAACGAGCAGTACTTC. Its protein product is CSVARGNEQYF.

The chain links TRBV5-5 to TRBJ1-3; the D is unclear. Germline values: CDR1 SGHKS, CDR2 YYEKEE (reference sequence). Trimming cost V 4 bases and J 4 bases, with 9 bases left between them. The CDR3 covers 13 residues. For the CDR3, the DNA is TGTGCCAGCAGCCTCCCGGGCGGAAACACCATATATTTT. This gives the protein CASSLPGGNTIYF. Supplemented by reference TRBV5-5 and TRBJ1-3, the full variable domain reads DAGVTQSPTHLIKTRGQQVTLRCSPISGHKSVSWYQQVLGQGPQFIFQYYEKEERGRGNFPDRFSARQFPNYSSELNVNALLLGDSALYLCASSLPGGNTIYFGEGSWLTVV.

V usage is TRBV6-6 and J usage is TRBJ1-2; a possible D gene is TRBD1 (6 bases). Per the germline V gene, CDR1 is MNHNY and CDR2 is SVGAGI (reference sequence). This CDR3 comprises 14 residues. The V and J ends lost 4 bases and 5 bases respectively, with 14 bases between them. The CDR3 DNA sequence: TGTGCCAGCAGTTCAGCAGGGGCGCAGTATGGCTACACCTTC. This translates into CASSSAGAQYGYTF.

This chain uses TRBV7-6 with TRBJ2-5; 10 bases are shared with TRBD1. The germline V gene has CDR1 SGHVS and CDR2 FNYEAQ. V was pared by 5 bases and J by 4 bases, with 7 bases of the junction left unmatched. The CDR3 runs to 15 residues. The DNA for the CDR3 is TGTGCCAGCAGCCCCCTAGGACAGGGGGGAGAGACCCAGTACTTC. This codes for CASSPLGQGGETQYF. The full variable domain, with the rest looked up from reference TRBV7-6 and TRBJ2-5, is GAGVSQSPRYKVTKRGQDVALRCDPISGHVSLYWYRQALGQGPEFLTYFNYEAQQDKSGLPNDRFSAERPEGSISTLTIQRTEQRDSAMYRCASSPLGQGGETQYFGPGTRLLVL.

The table lists this clone with a count of one. This chain connects TRBV4-2 to TRBJ2-1; D tentatively reads TRBD1 or TRBD2 (6 bases each). CDR1 and CDR2 (germline): LGHNA, YNFKEQ. V was trimmed by 0 bases and J by 2 bases, leaving 17 bases between them. The CDR3 is made up of 18 amino acids. The CDR3 DNA sequence: TGTGCCAGCAGCCAAGATCATAGCTTAAGGGGGGCCTACAATGAGCAGTTCTTC. It translates to CASSQDHSLRGAYNEQFF.

The V and J genes are TRBV5-1 and TRBJ1-2, with 10 bases lining up with TRBD1. Trimming removed 1 base from V and 7 bases from J; junction bases left unmatched: 16. The CDR3 contains 18 residues. CDR1 is SGHRS, CDR2 YFSETQ, per germline. CDR3 loop: CASSLFGSATGGASGYTF. For the CDR3, the DNA is TGCGCCAGCAGCTTGTTCGGGTCGGCGACAGGGGGCGCCTCTGGCTACACCTTC.

The chain couples TRBV28 to TRBJ2-7, with 11 nucleotides matching TRBD2. The V and J ends lost 4 bases and 5 bases, in that order; junction bases with no gene match: 10. The CDR3 sequence is 16 residues long. Germline V gene sequence: CDR1 MDHEN, CDR2 SYDVKM. CDR3 sequence (DNA): TGTGCCAGCAGTTATAAGGGACTAGCGGAAAGGAACGAGCAGTACTTC. Translation: CASSYKGLAERNEQYF.

The chain links TRBV2 to TRBJ1-6; 8 bases are a match to TRBD1. Germline CDR1 reads SNHLY; CDR2 reads FYNNEI. Trimming at V came to 5 bases and at J to 0 bases, leaving 9 bases not matched to a gene. The CDR3 sequence is 18 residues long. CDR3 sequence reads: CASSHDRGRSSYNSPLHF. CDR3 bases: TGTGCCAGCAGTCATGACAGGGGCCGTAGCTCCTATAATTCACCCCTCCACTTT.